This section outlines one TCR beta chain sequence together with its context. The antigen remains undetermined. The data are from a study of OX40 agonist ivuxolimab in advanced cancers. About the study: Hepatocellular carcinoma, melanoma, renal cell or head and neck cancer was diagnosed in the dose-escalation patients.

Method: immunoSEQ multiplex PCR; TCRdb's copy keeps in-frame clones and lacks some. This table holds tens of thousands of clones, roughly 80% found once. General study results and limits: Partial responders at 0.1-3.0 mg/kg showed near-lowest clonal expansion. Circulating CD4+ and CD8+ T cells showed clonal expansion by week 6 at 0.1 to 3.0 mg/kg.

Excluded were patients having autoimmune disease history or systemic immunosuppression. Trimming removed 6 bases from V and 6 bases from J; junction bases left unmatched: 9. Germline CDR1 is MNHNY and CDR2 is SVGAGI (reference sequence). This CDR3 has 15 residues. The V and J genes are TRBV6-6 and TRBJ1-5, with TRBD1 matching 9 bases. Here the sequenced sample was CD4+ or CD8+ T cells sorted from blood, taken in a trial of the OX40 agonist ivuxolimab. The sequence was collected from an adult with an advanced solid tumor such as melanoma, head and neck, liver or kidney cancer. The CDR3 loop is CASSRDRAKGQPQHF. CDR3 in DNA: TGTGCCAGCAGCCGGGACAGGGCGAAGGGTCAGCCCCAGCATTTT.